This TCR beta chain emerged from a study of T-cell memory formation after mild COVID-19. Regarding the study as a whole: Shrinking CD4+ clones resided mostly in CM and EM, and CD8+ ones in EMRA.

For this clonotype: No antigen is known for it.

J was trimmed by 6 bases and V by 7 bases; bases with no gene match: 10. The CDR3 spans 14 residues. CDR1 is SQVTM, CDR2 ANQGSEA, per germline. Constant-segment primers and 5'RACE yielded cDNA libraries for TCR alpha and TCR beta, each carrying sample barcodes and UMIs. Each CDR3 protein gets one entry after TCRdb re-called the 5' RACE reads with MiXCR. The sample carries roughly 600,000 distinct CDR3 sequences, approximately 19% recorded once. This TCR was sampled from an adult woman who had mild COVID-19 (a few samples of this study predate the infection). Cell type and time point are not known. The chain is built from TRBV29-1 and TRBJ1-2, with 11 bases aligning to TRBD1. Sequenced: PBMCs or a T cell subset sorted from them (not recorded which). CDR3 residues: CSAPPGQGVDGYTF. CDR3 coding DNA: TGCAGCGCTCCCCCGGGACAGGGGGTTGATGGCTACACCTTC.